This T cell receptor beta chain was profiled in a study of blood T cells in healthy people across ages. Looking at the study overall: When template switching was applied, about one barcoded beta molecule was captured per two T cells.

Through a sample-barcoded 5' primer and a J-beta primer mix, a second PCR was run for about 6 to 12 cycles. TCRdb re-analysed the 5' RACE reads in MiXCR, keeping a single row per CDR3 protein. The sample has over 1,500,000 distinct CDR3 sequences, just under 50% seen once. V was trimmed by 0 bases and J by 2 bases, leaving 13 bases between them. Germline assignment: CDR1 LGHDT and CDR2 YNNKEL (reference sequence). This CDR3 contains 16 residues. The chain links TRBV3-1 to TRBJ1-2, with D possibly being TRBD1 (6 bases). What was sequenced was blood. The receptor was isolated from a woman aged 40 to 50 in good health. CDR3 nucleotides: TGTGCCAGCAGCCAAGAACGGCGGACAGAAAACTATGGCTACACCTTC. Translation: CASSQERRTENYGYTF.